Below are 28 T cell receptor beta chains sequenced from a single sample in a study of T cell responses to AZD1222 COVID-19 vaccine. TCRdb's copy holds only in-frame clones and misses some; the assay was immunoSEQ multiplex PCR. The sample lists around 130,000 clones, over 75% occurring once. The sample here was peripheral blood, taken on day 0 of AZD1222 vaccination. Every receptor here comes from an adult in good health.

The rearrangement links TRBV14 to TRBJ1-1; D is possibly TRBD1 (6 bases). Germline V gives CDR1 SGHDN, CDR2 FVKESK. Trimming cost V 3 bases and J 4 bases, with 12 bases left between them. There are 14 residues in the CDR3. The CDR3 loop is CASSQNRAGTEAFF. The CDR3 nucleotides are TGTGCCAGCAGCCAGAACAGGGCCGGCACTGAAGCTTTCTTT. Full variable domain (missing parts from reference TRBV14 and TRBJ1-1): EAGVTQFPSHSVIEKGQTVTLRCDPISGHDNLYWYRRVMGKEIKFLLHFVKESKQDESGMPNNRFLAERTGGTYSTLKVQPAELEDSGVYFCASSQNRAGTEAFFGQGTRLTVV.

The CDR3 sequence: CASSPSGLAYGGELFF. The CDR3 DNA sequence: TGTGCCAGCAGCCCCTCGGGACTAGCTTACGGCGGGGAGCTGTTTTTT. The genes are TRBV7-3 and TRBJ2-2, with TRBD2 matching 9 bases. The CDR3 contains 16 residues. The J segment lost 7 bases and the V segment lost 5 bases, leaving 11 bases of the junction unmatched. Looked up from germline, CDR1 is SGHTA and CDR2 is FQGTGA.

This clone was detected only a few times. The V and J genes are TRBV19 and TRBJ1-5, with 8 bases fitting TRBD1. This CDR3 has 14 amino acids. J gave up 3 bases and V 5 bases, and 3 bases lay outside the gene matches. Germline CDR1 reads LNHDA; CDR2 reads SQIVND (reference sequence). The CDR3 DNA sequence: TGTGCCAGTAGTCGGACAGGGAACAATCAGCCCCAGCATTTT. This sequence encodes CASSRTGNNQPQHF. The variable domain in full, with the rest retrieved from reference TRBV19 and TRBJ1-5, is DGGITQSPKYLFRKEGQNVTLSCEQNLNHDAMYWYRQDPGQGLRLIYYSQIVNDFQKGDIAEGYSVSREKKESFPLTVTSAQKNPTAFYLCASSRTGNNQPQHFGDGTRLSIL.

V is TRBV11-3 and J is TRBJ2-3; D is undetermined. This CDR3 has 14 amino acids. Germline V gene sequence: CDR1 SGHNT, CDR2 YENEEA. V shed 0 bases and J shed 3 bases, with 7 bases lying between them. CDR3 sequence reads: CASSLDGRTDTQYF. The CDR3 DNA follows: TGTGCCAGCAGCTTAGATGGTCGAACAGATACGCAGTATTTT.

The gene calls are TRBV7-9 and TRBJ2-7; 7 bases line up with TRBD1. The V gene end was trimmed by 2 bases and the J gene end by 5 bases; junction bases not matched to a gene: 3. The CDR3 is made up of 13 amino acids. In germline, CDR1 is SEHNR, CDR2 FQNEAQ (reference sequence). The CDR3 sequence: CASSLRGLDEQYF. CDR3 in DNA: TGTGCCAGCAGCTTAAGGGGGCTCGACGAGCAGTACTTC.

The gene calls are TRBV6-4 and TRBJ2-1, with TRBD2 matching 13 bases. The CDR3 runs to 16 residues. Germline CDR1 and CDR2: MRHNA and SNTAGT. V shed 0 bases and J 8 bases; nucleotides not matched to a gene: 4. Here the CDR3 reads CASSDSGLAGAYEQFF. CDR3 coding DNA: TGTGCCAGCAGTGACTCAGGACTAGCGGGAGCATATGAGCAGTTCTTC.

In nucleotides, the CDR3 is TGTGCCAGCAGCCAAGTACGGGTGAAGGAGCCCCAGCATTTT. This encodes CASSQVRVKEPQHF. The genes are TRBV14 and TRBJ1-5; D remains ambiguous. This CDR3 region has 14 residues. Germline V gene data show CDR1 as SGHDN and CDR2 as FVKESK. V dropped 1 base and J dropped 8 bases, with 12 bases sitting between them.

The V call is TRBV6-1, the J call TRBJ2-1, with 7 bases that match TRBD2. Per the germline V gene, CDR1 is MNHNS and CDR2 is SASEGT. The V segment lost 3 bases and the J segment 12 bases; nucleotides outside the gene matches: 8. The CDR3 has 13 residues. CDR3 protein: CASSEEAGFGQFF. DNA of the CDR3: TGTGCCAGCAGTGAGGAAGCGGGATTTGGGCAGTTCTTC.

The gene calls are TRBV20-1 and TRBJ2-1; D gene uncertain. Per the germline V gene, CDR1 is DFQATT and CDR2 is SNEGSKA (reference sequence). The CDR3 consists of 10 residues. Trimming removed 6 bases from V and 5 bases from J, with 5 bases in between. The CDR3 loop is CSAFNNEQFF. Here the CDR3 DNA reads TGCAGTGCCTTTAACAATGAGCAGTTCTTC.

The chain recombines TRBV2 with TRBJ1-1; D gene unclear. The CDR3 extends over 16 amino acids. The germline CDR1 and CDR2 sequences are SNHLY and FYNNEI. Deletions cut 10 bases from V and 0 bases from J, with 21 bases between. CDR3 nucleotides: TGTGCCACCAACCCCCTGGCCGGCGGGGTGAACACTGAAGCTTTCTTT. Its protein product is CATNPLAGGVNTEAFF.

The V call is TRBV7-9, the J call TRBJ1-1; D unresolved. The germline V gene encodes CDR1 SEHNR and CDR2 FQNEAQ (reference sequence). V lost 3 bases to trimming and J lost 3 bases, with 14 bases between them. The CDR3 is made up of 15 amino acids. As DNA, the CDR3 is TGTGCCAGCAGCTTTAGCGACCGAGATTACACTGAAGCTTTCTTT. Amino acids: CASSFSDRDYTEAFF.

The chain is built from TRBV20-1 and TRBJ2-7, with D possibly TRBD2 on 6 matching bases. Trimming removed 3 bases from V and 0 bases from J, with 9 bases in between. Germline V gene data show CDR1 as DFQATT and CDR2 as SNEGSKA (reference sequence). CDR3 size: 13 residues. As DNA, the CDR3 is TGCAGTGCTAGTCACGGGAGCTCCTACGAGCAGTACTTC. Translation gives CSASHGSSYEQYF.

The V and J genes are TRBV7-2 and TRBJ2-7, with D perhaps TRBD1 (6 bases). The CDR3 consists of 14 residues. CDR1 and CDR2 from the germline V gene are SGHTA and FQGNSA. The ends were cut back, 2 bases at V and 6 bases at J, with 14 bases in the middle. The CDR3: CASSLSQGKGEQYF. CDR3 bases: TGTGCCAGCAGCTTATCCCAGGGGAAGGGCGAGCAGTACTTC.

This clone was observed a handful of times. The genes are TRBV6-1 and TRBJ2-7; D is uncertain. CDR3 length: 14 amino acids. V lost 1 base and J lost 4, with 11 bases in between. Germline CDR1 reads MNHNS; CDR2 reads SASEGT. The CDR3 sequence: CASSEEGPRYEQYF. The DNA of the CDR3 is TGTGCCAGCAGTGAAGAAGGCCCCAGGTACGAGCAGTACTTC.

The V gene is TRBV10-1, the J gene TRBJ1-5; the match to TRBD1 covers 10 bases. CDR1 is WNHNN, CDR2 SYGVQD, per germline (reference sequence). V lost 7 bases and J lost 6; bases outside the gene matches: 3. The CDR3 loop spans 13 amino acids. This CDR3 reads CASMTGGSQPQHF. The CDR3 DNA follows: TGCGCCAGCATGACAGGGGGCAGTCAGCCCCAGCATTTT.

The V gene is TRBV2, the J gene TRBJ1-6; D gene unclear. The CDR3 runs to 14 residues. Trimming removed 3 bases from V and 10 bases from J, with 13 bases in between. Germline CDR1 and CDR2: SNHLY and FYNNEI. The DNA of the CDR3 is TGTGCCAGCAGTGACAGGAGGGATATGTCACCCCTCCACTTT. Amino acids: CASSDRRDMSPLHF.

J is TRBJ2-2 and V is TRBV2; TRBD2 aligns across 7 bases. The CDR3 has 13 residues. Germline values: CDR1 SNHLY, CDR2 FYNNEI. After removal of 4 bases from V and 6 bases from J, the junction contained 2 bases not matched to a gene. CDR3 residues: CASSGLAPGELFF. Here the CDR3 DNA reads TGTGCCAGCAGTGGACTAGCTCCCGGGGAGCTGTTTTTT. The full variable domain, with the rest looked up from reference TRBV2 and TRBJ2-2, is EPEVTQTPSHQVTQMGQEVILRCVPISNHLYFYWYRQILGQKVEFLVSFYNNEISEKSEIFDDQFSVERPDGSNFTLKIRSTKLEDSAMYFCASSGLAPGELFFGEGSRLTVL.

The gene calls are TRBV5-4 and TRBJ2-6, with D possibly matching TRBD1 (6 bases). From germline, CDR1 is SGHNT and CDR2 YYREEE (reference sequence). Deletions cut 0 bases from V and 0 bases from J, with 10 bases between. The CDR3 loop spans 17 amino acids. CDR3 DNA: TGTGCCAGCAGCTTGGGCAGGGGCGGCTCTGGGGCCAACGTCCTGACTTTC. Protein product: CASSLGRGGSGANVLTF.

The genes are TRBV28 and TRBJ1-4; D is unclear. Looked up from germline, CDR1 is MDHEN and CDR2 is SYDVKM. There are 12 residues in the CDR3. Trimming shortened V by 1 base and J by 9 bases, and 6 bases separated the two germline ends. The CDR3 protein is CASSLSNQKLFF. The DNA of the CDR3 is TGTGCCAGCAGTTTATCCAACCAAAAACTGTTTTTT.

The gene calls are TRBV30 and TRBJ2-5; tentatively, D is TRBD1 (6 bases). Germline V gives CDR1 GTSNPN, CDR2 SVGIG (reference sequence). The CDR3 length is 13 residues. V gave up 5 bases and J gave up 7 bases, with 17 bases separating them. CDR3 region: CAWVNTGRRTQYF. The CDR3 DNA sequence: TGTGCCTGGGTGAACACAGGGCGTCGGACCCAGTACTTC.

This chain joins TRBV14 and TRBJ1-1; D might be TRBD1 (5 bases). The CDR3 extends over 15 amino acids. The V end lost 4 bases, the J end lost 5 bases, and 17 bases lay between the germline ends. The germline gives CDR1 SGHDN, CDR2 FVKESK. This chain's CDR3 is CASSPGQGGGTEAFF. CDR3 bases: TGTGCCAGCAGCCCCGGACAAGGCGGGGGGACTGAAGCTTTCTTT.

The V and J genes are TRBV14 and TRBJ1-1; D possibly corresponds to TRBD1 (6 bases). The ends were cut back, 3 bases at V and 8 bases at J, with 16 bases in the middle. Germline V CDR1 and CDR2: SGHDN, FVKESK. The CDR3 is 14 amino acids. The CDR3, as DNA: TGTGCCAGCAGCCATACAGGGATGATTTTGGAAGCTTTCTTT. This gives the protein CASSHTGMILEAFF. Complete variable domain (other parts from reference TRBV14 and TRBJ1-1): EAGVTQFPSHSVIEKGQTVTLRCDPISGHDNLYWYRRVMGKEIKFLLHFVKESKQDESGMPNNRFLAERTGGTYSTLKVQPAELEDSGVYFCASSHTGMILEAFFGQGTRLTVV.

V and J are TRBV19 and TRBJ1-1; D is undetermined. The CDR3 is 15 residues long. The V gene's germline CDR1 is LNHDA and CDR2 SQIVND (reference sequence). Trimming removed 3 bases at V and 7 bases at J, with 18 bases between. The CDR3: CASSMSGWAPGEAFF. DNA of the CDR3: TGTGCCAGTAGTATGAGTGGCTGGGCCCCCGGTGAAGCTTTCTTT.

The V and J genes are TRBV7-6 and TRBJ1-6; the match to TRBD1 covers 8 bases. The CDR3 consists of 16 residues. Germline V gene data show CDR1 as SGHVS and CDR2 as FNYEAQ. V was clipped by 1 base and J by 10 bases; unmatched bases: 9. The CDR3, as DNA: TGTGCCAGCAGCTTAGGGGCTACAGGGGGAAAATCACCCCTCCACTTT. This codes for CASSLGATGGKSPLHF.

The chain joins TRBV12-5 to TRBJ2-1, with 8 bases aligning to TRBD2. CDR1 is LGHNT, CDR2 FRNRAP, per germline. The CDR3 runs 15 residues. V was pared by 1 base and J by 2 bases, with 1 base of the junction left unmatched. The CDR3 coding sequence is TGTGCTAGTGGTTTGGACGGGGGGGCCTACAATGAGCAGTTCTTC. Amino acids: CASGLDGGAYNEQFF.

The chain has TRBV7-9 and TRBJ2-2; D is ambiguous. The CDR3 length is 14 residues. V was shortened by 2 bases and J by 2 bases, with 6 bases between the two germline ends. From germline, CDR1 is SEHNR and CDR2 FQNEAQ (reference sequence). CDR3 amino acids: CASSLSRNTGELFF. The CDR3, as DNA: TGTGCCAGCAGCTTATCGCGTAACACCGGGGAGCTGTTTTTT.

This chain joins TRBV6-5 and TRBJ1-4; 7 nucleotides match TRBD1. With V trimmed by 6 bases and J by 4 bases, 5 bases remained unmatched. The CDR3 covers 14 residues. The germline V gene encodes CDR1 MNHEY and CDR2 SVGAGI. For the CDR3, the DNA is TGTGCCAGCAGCGGGACAGTCAATAATGAAAAACTGTTTTTT. It translates to CASSGTVNNEKLFF.

The chain combines TRBV7-3 with TRBJ1-1; D gene unclear. Deletions cut 1 base from V and 1 base from J, with 10 bases between. CDR3 length: 15 residues. Germline-derived CDR1 and CDR2 are SGHTA and FQGTGA. The CDR3 nucleotides are TGTGCCAGCAGCTTAATAGGCGTGCGGAACACTGAAGCTTTCTTT. As protein: CASSLIGVRNTEAFF.